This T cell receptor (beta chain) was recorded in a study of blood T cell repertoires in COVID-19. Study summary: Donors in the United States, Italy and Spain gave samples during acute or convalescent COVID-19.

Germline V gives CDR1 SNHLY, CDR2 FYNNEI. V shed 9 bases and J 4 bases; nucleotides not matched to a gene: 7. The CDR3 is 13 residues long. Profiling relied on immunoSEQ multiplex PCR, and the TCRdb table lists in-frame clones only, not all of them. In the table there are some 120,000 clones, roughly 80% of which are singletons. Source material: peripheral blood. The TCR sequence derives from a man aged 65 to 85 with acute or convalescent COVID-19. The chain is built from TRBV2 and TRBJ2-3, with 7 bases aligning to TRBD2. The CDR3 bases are TGTGCCAGTAAAAGCGGGGTTGCAGATACGCAGTATTTT. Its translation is CASKSGVADTQYF.